Below are 29 T cell receptor beta chains sequenced from a single sample in a study of T cells in localized non-small cell lung cancer. Here immunoSEQ multiplex PCR was the method, and the copy in TCRdb shows in-frame clones only, minus some. The table lists about 48,000 clones, approximately 80% of them singletons. Here the sequenced sample was peripheral blood, taken before any cancer treatment. All receptors derive from a man between 35 and 75 years old with stage I squamous cell lung carcinoma.

This chain joins TRBV30 and TRBJ2-3, with 10 bases identical to TRBD2. This CDR3 contains 15 residues. V lost 1 base to trimming and J lost 5 bases; unmatched junction nucleotides: 6. The germline gives CDR1 GTSNPN, CDR2 SVGIG (reference sequence). CDR3 nucleotide sequence: TGTGCCTGGAGTGGTATAGCGGGGGGACGAGATACGCAGTATTTT. It is translated as CAWSGIAGGRDTQYF.

The chain joins TRBV6-6 to TRBJ1-2, with D maybe TRBD1 (5 bases). The CDR3 loop spans 13 amino acids. V shed 8 bases and J shed 7 bases, with 17 bases lying between them. Germline V gene data show CDR1 as MNHNY and CDR2 as SVGAGI (reference sequence). Written as DNA, the CDR3 is TGTGCCAGCCGCAGAGGGGCAGGGTTTGGCTACACCTTC. Translated, it gives CASRRGAGFGYTF.

DNA for the CDR3: TGTGCCAGCGGACAGTCCACAGATACGCAGTATTTT. It specifies CASGQSTDTQYF. The rearrangement links TRBV27 to TRBJ2-3, with D maybe TRBD1 (6 bases). The V and J ends lost 8 bases and 2 bases respectively, with 8 bases between them. The CDR3 is 12 residues long. Germline lookup yields CDR1 MNHEY and CDR2 SMNVEV (reference sequence).

This clone has just one count. This specimen includes other DNA sequences encoding the same CDR3. This chain joins TRBV6-6 and TRBJ2-5, with 11 bases lining up with TRBD2. V was clipped by 0 bases and J by 8 bases; unmatched bases: 8. Germline lookup yields CDR1 MNHNY and CDR2 SVGAGI (reference sequence). This CDR3 is 16 amino acids long. CDR3 coding DNA: TGTGCCAGCAGTTACTCGACTAGCGGGGAGGAGGAAACCCAGTACTTC. This codes for CASSYSTSGEEETQYF.

V and J are TRBV5-1 and TRBJ1-5; D perhaps matches TRBD1 (5 bases). Germline lookup yields CDR1 SGHRS and CDR2 YFSETQ. The CDR3 sequence is 14 residues long. V lost 3 bases and J 7 bases, leaving 14 bases between the germline ends. In DNA form, the CDR3 reads TGCGCCAGCAGCTCGATCGGGGGAGAACAGCCCCAGCATTTT. This gives the protein CASSSIGGEQPQHF. Full variable domain (rest looked up from reference TRBV5-1 and TRBJ1-5): KAGVTQTPRYLIKTRGQQVTLSCSPISGHRSVSWYQQTPGQGLQFLFEYFSETQRNKGNFPGRFSGRQFSNSRSEMNVSTLELGDSALYLCASSSIGGEQPQHFGDGTRLSIL.

The V call is TRBV6-5, the J call TRBJ1-6; unclear D gene. Germline V gene sequence: CDR1 MNHEY, CDR2 SVGAGI. This CDR3 is 15 amino acids long. The V and J ends lost 2 bases and 7 bases respectively, with 12 bases between them. CDR3 sequence reads: CASSYTIFGNSPLHF. DNA for the CDR3: TGTGCCAGCAGTTACACTATTTTCGGGAATTCACCCCTCCACTTT.

The rearrangement joins TRBV5-4 to TRBJ2-7; D is uncertain. Germline CDR1 and CDR2: SGHNT and YYREEE (reference sequence). V lost 4 bases and J lost 6, with 8 bases in between. The CDR3 has 11 amino acids. The CDR3 region has the DNA TGTGCCAGCAGCCTAAATCTCGAGCAGTACTTC. Encoded protein: CASSLNLEQYF.

The chain recombines TRBV5-1 with TRBJ2-7, with D tentatively TRBD2 (6 bases). Germline V gives CDR1 SGHRS, CDR2 YFSETQ. V gave up 1 base and J gave up 4 bases, with 12 bases separating them. There are 14 residues in the CDR3. As DNA, the CDR3 is TGCGCCAGCAGCTTGTGGCAGGGAGGTTACGAGCAGTACTTC. Translation gives CASSLWQGGYEQYF.

This clone was observed a single time. This rearrangement joins TRBV5-1 to TRBJ2-7, with 8 bases matching TRBD1. Germline-derived CDR1 and CDR2 are SGHRS and YFSETQ. Trimming took 3 bases from V and 2 from J; bases not matched to a gene: 7. CDR3 size: 15 residues. The CDR3 protein is CASSSYQGATYEQYF. The CDR3 DNA follows: TGCGCCAGCAGCTCTTACCAGGGGGCTACCTACGAGCAGTACTTC.

DNA of the CDR3: TGTGCCAGCAGCTGGAGGGCTAGTGTCTCTGGAAACACCATATATTTT. Translating it yields CASSWRASVSGNTIYF. The chain has TRBV5-6 and TRBJ1-3; D is ambiguous. V shed 3 bases and J shed 0 bases, with 13 bases lying between them. The CDR3 totals 16 residues. Germline V gene lookup returns CDR1 SGHDT and CDR2 YYEEEE.

This chain joins TRBV29-1 and TRBJ2-5; D may correspond to TRBD1 or TRBD2 (5 bases each). The CDR3 spans 13 residues. The V gene's germline CDR1 is SQVTM and CDR2 ANQGSEA. V was cut by 8 bases and J by 4 bases, with 17 bases left in between. The DNA of the CDR3 is TGCAGCCTATCCGGGGCAGGAGGAGAGACCCAGTACTTC. Protein product: CSLSGAGGETQYF.

The rearrangement links TRBV5-8 to TRBJ1-1; TRBD1 might be the D (5 bases). Germline V lookup: CDR1 SGHTS, CDR2 YDEGEE. This CDR3 contains 15 residues. V lost 0 bases, J lost 7 bases, and 16 bases lay in between. CDR3 sequence: CASSLGVQGVGEAFF. The CDR3 region has the DNA TGTGCCAGCAGCTTGGGAGTGCAAGGGGTGGGTGAAGCTTTCTTT. The complete variable domain, with remaining parts taken from reference TRBV5-8 and TRBJ1-1, reads EAGVTQSPTHLIKTRGQQATLRCSPISGHTSVYWYQQALGLGLQFLLWYDEGEERNRGNFPPRFSGRQFPNYSSELNVNALELEDSALYLCASSLGVQGVGEAFFGQGTRLTVV.

This chain uses TRBV7-3 with TRBJ2-2; weak D call: TRBD1 (6 bases). This CDR3 comprises 16 residues. The germline V gene encodes CDR1 SGHTA and CDR2 FQGTGA. V was pared by 2 bases and J by 0 bases, with 10 bases between. CDR3 region: CASSLGRGANTGELFF. The CDR3 DNA sequence: TGTGCCAGCAGCTTAGGCAGGGGCGCGAACACCGGGGAGCTGTTTTTT.

The rearrangement joins TRBV6-6 to TRBJ2-2; D remains ambiguous. Germline loops: CDR1 MNHNY, CDR2 SVGAGI (reference sequence). This CDR3 has 8 amino acids. With 8 bases removed from V and 9 bases from J, the gap between germline ends came to 1 base. CDR3 in amino acids: CASRELFF. The DNA of the CDR3 is TGTGCCAGCCGGGAGCTGTTTTTT.

V gene TRBV4-3 combines with J gene TRBJ2-2; 8 bases fit TRBD1. The CDR3 has 18 amino acids. Germline CDR1 and CDR2: LGHNA and YSLEER. Trimming took 4 bases from V and 0 from J; bases not matched to a gene: 10. The CDR3 here is CASSPALGQASNTGELFF. The CDR3 DNA reads as TGCGCCAGCAGCCCAGCCCTGGGACAGGCGTCGAACACCGGGGAGCTGTTTTTT.

This chain uses TRBV5-1 with TRBJ2-5; perhaps TRBD2 as D (5 bases). Trimming left V 5 bases short and J 5 bases short, with 16 bases between. This CDR3 region has 14 residues. Germline CDR1 and CDR2: SGHRS and YFSETQ. The CDR3: CASSPPGEGETQYF. The CDR3 region has the DNA TGCGCCAGCAGTCCGCCGGGCGAGGGCGAGACCCAGTACTTC.

V is TRBV6-1 and J is TRBJ2-7; 8 positions match TRBD2. Germline V gene sequence: CDR1 MNHNS, CDR2 SASEGT. V lost 0 bases, J lost 3 bases, and 10 bases stayed unmatched. The CDR3 consists of 17 residues. The DNA of the CDR3 is TGTGCCAGCAGTGAAGCACGGAGACTAGCGCGTTACTACGAGCAGTACTTC. This gives the protein CASSEARRLARYYEQYF.

This clone was seen repeatedly, ten times or more. The CDR3 DNA reads TGTGCCAGCACCCTAGGGGAGGGTGAGCAGTTCTTC. It specifies CASTLGEGEQFF. The chain combines TRBV6-5 with TRBJ2-1; 7 bases are shared with TRBD2. Losses at the gene ends were 7 bases for V and 9 bases for J; bases not matched to a gene: 6. This CDR3 contains 12 residues. CDR1 MNHEY and CDR2 SVGAGI come from the germline V gene.

V usage is TRBV6-1 and J usage is TRBJ2-5; 7 bases agree with TRBD2. The V gene end was trimmed by 5 bases and the J gene end by 1 base; junction bases not matched to a gene: 1. The CDR3 covers 13 residues. The V gene's germline CDR1 is MNHNS and CDR2 SASEGT. This chain's CDR3 is CASSREVQETQYF. The CDR3 nucleotides are TGTGCCAGCAGTCGGGAGGTCCAAGAGACCCAGTACTTC.

CDR3 in amino acids: CAISDTRGGAGEKLFF. In nucleotides, the CDR3 is TGTGCCATCAGTGATACCCGCGGGGGCGCAGGTGAAAAACTGTTTTTT. The rearrangement links TRBV10-3 to TRBJ1-4; D is possibly TRBD1 (6 bases). Trimming removed 3 bases at V and 7 bases at J, with 18 bases between. CDR3 length: 16 amino acids. The V gene's germline CDR1 is ENHRY and CDR2 SYGVKD.

The chain employs TRBV18 and TRBJ1-2; 9 bases map to TRBD1. V lost 1 base, J lost 7 bases, and 7 bases stayed unmatched. Germline V gene sequence: CDR1 KGHSH, CDR2 LQKENI. The CDR3 loop spans 15 amino acids. The CDR3 coding sequence is TGTGCCAGCTCACCACGGGACAGGGAATATAGTGGCTACACCTTC. Encoded protein: CASSPRDREYSGYTF.

The rearrangement uses TRBV23-1 and TRBJ1-1, with TRBD1 matching over 8 bases. TRBV23-1 is flagged as an ORF with uncertain function. The CDR3 is 14 amino acids. The trim removed 2 bases at V and 10 bases at J, leaving 9 bases unmatched. The CDR3 region is CASSQTGGKRGAFF. CDR3 DNA sequence: TGCGCCAGCAGTCAAACAGGGGGGAAGCGTGGAGCTTTCTTT.

The chain combines TRBV4-2 with TRBJ2-7; tentatively, D is TRBD2 (5 bases). Germline CDR1 reads LGHNA; CDR2 reads YNFKEQ. This CDR3 comprises 17 residues. The V gene lost 5 bases and the J gene lost 2 bases, with 22 bases spanning the gap. The CDR3 is CASSSRHPSGGTYEQYF. CDR3 DNA sequence: TGTGCCAGCAGCTCCCGCCACCCCAGCGGTGGAACCTACGAGCAGTACTTC.

In its sample, this clone was seen once. V gene TRBV11-1 combines with J gene TRBJ2-5; TRBD2 aligns across 13 bases. This CDR3 spans 15 amino acids. Germline lookup yields CDR1 SGHAT and CDR2 FQDESV (reference sequence). J gave up 6 bases and V 5 bases, and 6 bases lay outside the gene matches. DNA for the CDR3: TGTGCCAGCAGCGCCACTAGCGGGGGGGCGCAGACCCAGTACTTC. This codes for CASSATSGGAQTQYF.

This clone was seen a handful of times. The chain is built from TRBV11-2 and TRBJ2-3; D not resolved. Trimming left V 2 bases short and J 6 bases short, with 12 bases between. Germline V gene data show CDR1 as SGHAT and CDR2 as FQNNGV. This CDR3 is built from 14 residues. The CDR3 is CASSLTASSDTQYF. The CDR3 region has the DNA TGTGCCAGCAGCTTAACGGCCTCGTCTGATACGCAGTATTTT. The entire variable domain, with the rest obtained from reference TRBV11-2 and TRBJ2-3, is as follows: EAGVAQSPRYKIIEKRQSVAFWCNPISGHATLYWYQQILGQGPKLLIQFQNNGVVDDSQLPKDRFSAERLKGVDSTLKIQPAKLEDSAVYLCASSLTASSDTQYFGPGTRLTVL.

The J gene is TRBJ1-1, the V gene TRBV11-3; D may be TRBD1 (5 bases). Looked up from germline, CDR1 is SGHNT and CDR2 is YENEEA. V lost 4 bases and J lost 1, with 16 bases in between. The CDR3 is made up of 16 amino acids. CDR3 protein: CASSSPPRGGNTEAFF. The CDR3, as DNA: TGTGCCAGCAGCTCACCCCCCCGGGGGGGGAACACTGAAGCTTTCTTT. Combining the CDR3 with reference TRBV11-3 and TRBJ1-1 gives the whole variable domain EAGVVQSPRYKIIEKKQPVAFWCNPISGHNTLYWYLQNLGQGPELLIRYENEEAVDDSQLPKDRFSAERLKGVDSTLKIQPAELGDSAVYLCASSSPPRGGNTEAFFGQGTRLTVV.

The gene calls are TRBV4-1 and TRBJ1-4; D perhaps matches TRBD1 (6 bases). The V gene lost 4 bases and the J gene lost 0 bases, with 15 bases spanning the gap. CDR3 length: 17 amino acids. Germline lookup yields CDR1 MGHRA and CDR2 YSYEKL. The CDR3, as DNA: TGCGCCAGCAGCCCACATCCAGGGGAAACAACTAATGAAAAACTGTTTTTT. Translating gives CASSPHPGETTNEKLFF.

This clone came up once. The chain uses TRBV19 and TRBJ2-1; the D gene is possibly TRBD2 (5 bases). This CDR3 is built from 15 residues. Per the germline V gene, CDR1 is LNHDA and CDR2 is SQIVND (reference sequence). Trimming removed 3 bases from V and 1 base from J, with 10 bases in between. The CDR3 here is CASSISGGSYNEQFF. CDR3 nucleotides: TGTGCCAGTAGTATCTCTGGCGGGTCCTACAATGAGCAGTTCTTC.

This clone came up a few times. The CDR3 reads CASTRGANTEAFF. CDR3 nucleotides: TGTGCCAGCACCCGGGGGGCGAACACTGAAGCTTTCTTT. The J gene is TRBJ1-1, the V gene TRBV7-2; perhaps TRBD1 as D (6 bases). Per the germline V gene, CDR1 is SGHTA and CDR2 is FQGNSA. The CDR3 runs 13 residues. Trimming removed 7 bases at V and 1 base at J, with 10 bases between.